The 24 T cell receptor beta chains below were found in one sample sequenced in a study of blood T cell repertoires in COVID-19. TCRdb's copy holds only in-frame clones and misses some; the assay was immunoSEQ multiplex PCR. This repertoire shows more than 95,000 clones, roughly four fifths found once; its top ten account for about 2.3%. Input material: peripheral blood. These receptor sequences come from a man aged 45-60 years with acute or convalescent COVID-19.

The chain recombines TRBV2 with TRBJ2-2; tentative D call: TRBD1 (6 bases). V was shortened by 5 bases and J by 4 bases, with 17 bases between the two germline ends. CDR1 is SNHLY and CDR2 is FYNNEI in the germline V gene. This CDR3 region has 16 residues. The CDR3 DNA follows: TGTGCCAGCAGTAGTCAGGGGTCTTCGATCACCGGGGAGCTGTTTTTT. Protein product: CASSSQGSSITGELFF. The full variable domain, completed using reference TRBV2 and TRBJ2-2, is EPEVTQTPSHQVTQMGQEVILRCVPISNHLYFYWYRQILGQKVEFLVSFYNNEISEKSEIFDDQFSVERPDGSNFTLKIRSTKLEDSAMYFCASSSQGSSITGELFFGEGSRLTVL.

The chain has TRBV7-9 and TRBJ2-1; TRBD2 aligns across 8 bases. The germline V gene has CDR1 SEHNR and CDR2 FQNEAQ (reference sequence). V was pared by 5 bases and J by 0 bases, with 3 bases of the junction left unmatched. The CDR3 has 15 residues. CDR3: CASSERGTSYNEQFF. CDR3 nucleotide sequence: TGTGCCAGCAGCGAGCGGGGGACCTCCTACAATGAGCAGTTCTTC.

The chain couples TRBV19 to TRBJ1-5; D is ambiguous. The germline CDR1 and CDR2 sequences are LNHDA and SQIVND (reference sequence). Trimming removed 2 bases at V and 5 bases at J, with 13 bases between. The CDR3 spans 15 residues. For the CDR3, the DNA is TGTGCCAGTAGTATAATCTGGGGAGAGGATCAGCCCCAGCATTTT. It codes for CASSIIWGEDQPQHF. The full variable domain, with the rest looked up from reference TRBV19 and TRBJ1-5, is DGGITQSPKYLFRKEGQNVTLSCEQNLNHDAMYWYRQDPGQGLRLIYYSQIVNDFQKGDIAEGYSVSREKKESFPLTVTSAQKNPTAFYLCASSIIWGEDQPQHFGDGTRLSIL.

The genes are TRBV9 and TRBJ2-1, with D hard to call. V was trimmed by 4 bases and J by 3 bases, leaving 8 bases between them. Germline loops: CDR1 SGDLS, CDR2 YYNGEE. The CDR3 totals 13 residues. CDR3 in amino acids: CASSPTIYNEQFF. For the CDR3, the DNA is TGTGCCAGCAGCCCAACTATCTACAATGAGCAGTTCTTC.

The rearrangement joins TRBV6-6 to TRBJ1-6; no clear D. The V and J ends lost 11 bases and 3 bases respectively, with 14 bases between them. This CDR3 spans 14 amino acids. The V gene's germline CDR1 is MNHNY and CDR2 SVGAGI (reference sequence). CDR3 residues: CAVRAGDYNSPLHF. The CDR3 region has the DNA TGTGCCGTAAGGGCGGGAGACTATAATTCACCCCTCCACTTT.

CDR3 DNA sequence: TGTGCCAGCAGCTGGACAGGGGGGACTGAAGCTTTCTTT. This encodes CASSWTGGTEAFF. The chain carries TRBV27 and TRBJ1-1; TRBD1 matches at 10 bases. The CDR3 is made up of 13 amino acids. CDR1 is MNHEY and CDR2 is SMNVEV in the germline V gene (reference sequence). V was clipped by 6 bases and J by 5 bases; unmatched bases: 3.

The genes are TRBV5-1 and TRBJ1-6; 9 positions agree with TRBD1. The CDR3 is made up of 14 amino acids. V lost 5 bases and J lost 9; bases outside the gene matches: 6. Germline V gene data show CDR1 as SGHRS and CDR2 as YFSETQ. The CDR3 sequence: CASRAGTGSSPLHF. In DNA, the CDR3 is TGCGCCAGCAGGGCCGGGACAGGGAGTTCACCCCTCCACTTT. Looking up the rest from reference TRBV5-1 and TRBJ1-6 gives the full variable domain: KAGVTQTPRYLIKTRGQQVTLSCSPISGHRSVSWYQQTPGQGLQFLFEYFSETQRNKGNFPGRFSGRQFSNSRSEMNVSTLELGDSALYLCASRAGTGSSPLHFGNGTRLTVT.

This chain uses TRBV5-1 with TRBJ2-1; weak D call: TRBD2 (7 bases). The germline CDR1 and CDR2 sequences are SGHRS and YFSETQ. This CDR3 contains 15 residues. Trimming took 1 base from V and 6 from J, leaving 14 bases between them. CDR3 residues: CASSLFTGGSNEQFF. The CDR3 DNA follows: TGCGCCAGCAGCTTGTTTACGGGGGGCAGCAATGAGCAGTTCTTC.

Here the CDR3 reads CASSLQRGNQPQHF. The CDR3 DNA sequence: TGTGCCAGCAGTTTACAGCGGGGAAATCAGCCCCAGCATTTT. The V gene is TRBV27, the J gene TRBJ1-5; no clear D. The V gene's germline CDR1 is MNHEY and CDR2 SMNVEV (reference sequence). V dropped 2 bases and J dropped 4 bases, with 9 bases sitting between them. The CDR3 has 14 amino acids.

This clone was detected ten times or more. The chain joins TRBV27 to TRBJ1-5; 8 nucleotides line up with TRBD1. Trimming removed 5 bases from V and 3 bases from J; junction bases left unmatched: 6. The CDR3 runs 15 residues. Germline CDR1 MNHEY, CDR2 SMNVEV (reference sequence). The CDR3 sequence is CASSPGQEFNQPQHF. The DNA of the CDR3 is TGTGCCAGCAGTCCGGGACAGGAGTTCAATCAGCCCCAGCATTTT.

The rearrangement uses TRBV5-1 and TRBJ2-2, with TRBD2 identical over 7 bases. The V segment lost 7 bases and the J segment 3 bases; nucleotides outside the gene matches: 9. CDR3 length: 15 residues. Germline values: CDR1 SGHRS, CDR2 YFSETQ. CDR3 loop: CASLGSGIDTGELFF. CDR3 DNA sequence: TGCGCCAGCCTCGGGAGCGGGATTGACACCGGGGAGCTGTTTTTT.

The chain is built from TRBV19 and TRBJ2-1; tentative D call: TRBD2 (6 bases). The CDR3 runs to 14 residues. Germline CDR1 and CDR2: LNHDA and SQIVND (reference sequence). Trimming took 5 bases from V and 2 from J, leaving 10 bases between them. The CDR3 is CASSYGGTYNEQFF. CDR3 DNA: TGTGCCAGTAGTTACGGGGGTACCTACAATGAGCAGTTCTTC.

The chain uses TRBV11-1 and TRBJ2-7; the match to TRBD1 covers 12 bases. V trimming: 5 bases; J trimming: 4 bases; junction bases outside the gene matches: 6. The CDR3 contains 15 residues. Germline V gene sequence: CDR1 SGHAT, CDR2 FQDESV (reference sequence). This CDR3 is CASSPRDRGLYEQYF. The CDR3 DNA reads TGTGCCAGCAGCCCCCGGGACAGGGGGCTTTACGAGCAGTACTTC.

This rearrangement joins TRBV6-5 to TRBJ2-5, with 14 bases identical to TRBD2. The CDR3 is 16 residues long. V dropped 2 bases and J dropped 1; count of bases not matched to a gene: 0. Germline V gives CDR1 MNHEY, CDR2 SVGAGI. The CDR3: CASSYGLAGGQETQYF. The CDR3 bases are TGTGCCAGCAGTTACGGACTAGCGGGGGGCCAAGAGACCCAGTACTTC.

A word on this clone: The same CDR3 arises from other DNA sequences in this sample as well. The CDR3 DNA reads TGCGCCAGCAGCTTGGGACAAACACAAGAGACCCAGTACTTC. Translating gives CASSLGQTQETQYF. The genes are TRBV5-1 and TRBJ2-5; D remains unclear. V lost 0 bases, J lost 2 bases, and 8 bases lay in between. The CDR3 length is 14 residues. Germline CDR1 SGHRS, CDR2 YFSETQ.

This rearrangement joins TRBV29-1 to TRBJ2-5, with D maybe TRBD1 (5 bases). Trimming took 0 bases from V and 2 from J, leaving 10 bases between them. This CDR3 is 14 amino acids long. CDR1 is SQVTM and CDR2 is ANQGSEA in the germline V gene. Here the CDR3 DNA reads TGCAGCGTTGAAGAGGAACAGGAACAAGAGACCCAGTACTTC. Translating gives CSVEEEQEQETQYF.

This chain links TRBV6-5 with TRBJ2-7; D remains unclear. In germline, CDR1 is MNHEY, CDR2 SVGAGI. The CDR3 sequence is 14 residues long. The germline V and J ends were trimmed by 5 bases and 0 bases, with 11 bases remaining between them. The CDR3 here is CASSQTPSSYEQYF. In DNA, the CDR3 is TGTGCCAGCAGTCAGACACCAAGCTCCTACGAGCAGTACTTC.

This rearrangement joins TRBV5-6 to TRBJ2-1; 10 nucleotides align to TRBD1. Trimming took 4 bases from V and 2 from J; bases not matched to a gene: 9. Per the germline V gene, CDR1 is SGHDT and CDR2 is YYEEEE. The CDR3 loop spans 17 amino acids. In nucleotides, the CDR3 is TGTGCCAGCAGCAAAACGGGACAGGGGACACCCTACAATGAGCAGTTCTTC. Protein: CASSKTGQGTPYNEQFF.

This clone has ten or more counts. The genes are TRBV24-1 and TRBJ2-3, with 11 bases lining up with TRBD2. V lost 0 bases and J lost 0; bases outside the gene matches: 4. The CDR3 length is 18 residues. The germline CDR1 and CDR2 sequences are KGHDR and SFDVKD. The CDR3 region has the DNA TGTGCCACCAGTGATTTGAGGTCTAGCGGGAGGAGCACAGATACGCAGTATTTT. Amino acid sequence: CATSDLRSSGRSTDTQYF.

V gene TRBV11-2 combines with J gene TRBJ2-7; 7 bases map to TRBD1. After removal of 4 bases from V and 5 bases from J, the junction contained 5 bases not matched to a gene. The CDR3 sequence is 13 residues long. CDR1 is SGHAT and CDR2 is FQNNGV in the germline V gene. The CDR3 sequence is CASSYRGTHEQYF. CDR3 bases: TGTGCCAGCAGCTACAGGGGAACTCACGAGCAGTACTTC.

The CDR3 spells CAISEGQGRSPLHF. Written as DNA, the CDR3 is TGTGCCATCAGTGAGGGACAGGGACGTTCACCCCTCCACTTT. The J gene is TRBJ1-6, the V gene TRBV10-3, with TRBD1 identical over 8 bases. The CDR3 runs 14 residues. CDR1 ENHRY and CDR2 SYGVKD come from the germline V gene. V was clipped by 2 bases and J by 9 bases; unmatched bases: 3.

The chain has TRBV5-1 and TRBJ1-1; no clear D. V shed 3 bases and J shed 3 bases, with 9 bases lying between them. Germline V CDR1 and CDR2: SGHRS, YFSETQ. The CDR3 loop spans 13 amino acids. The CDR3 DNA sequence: TGCGCCAGCAGCTCCCACGGGGACACTGAAGCTTTCTTT. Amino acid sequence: CASSSHGDTEAFF.

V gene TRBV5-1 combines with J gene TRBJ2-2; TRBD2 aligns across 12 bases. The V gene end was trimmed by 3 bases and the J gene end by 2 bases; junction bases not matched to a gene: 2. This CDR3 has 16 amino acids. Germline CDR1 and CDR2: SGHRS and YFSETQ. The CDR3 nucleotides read TGCGCCAGCAGCTCTAGCGGGAGGGCCAACACCGGGGAGCTGTTTTTT. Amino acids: CASSSSGRANTGELFF.

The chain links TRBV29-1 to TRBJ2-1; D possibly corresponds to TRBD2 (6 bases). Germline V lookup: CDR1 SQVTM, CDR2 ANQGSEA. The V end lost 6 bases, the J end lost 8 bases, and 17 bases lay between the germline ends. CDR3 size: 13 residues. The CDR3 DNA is TGCAGCGTCGCCATCGGGGGAGGAGATGAGCAGTTCTTC. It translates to CSVAIGGGDEQFF.